The clone carrying this T cell receptor (beta chain) was seen repeatedly, ten times or more. The antigen remains unidentified. This specimen belongs to a study of blood T cells in healthy people across ages. The overall study: Per two T cells, about one barcoded beta molecule was captured through template switching.

The study, taken as a whole, reports: Across the age range, TCR beta diversity per million T cells fell in a roughly linear way.

A second PCR of 7 to 11 cycles used a sample-barcoded 5' primer and a J-beta primer mix. TCRdb re-called the 5' RACE reads through MiXCR, storing one row per CDR3 protein. In the table there are 550,000 to 800,000 distinct CDR3 sequences, more than 20% of which are singletons. CDR1 SGHDN and CDR2 FVKESK come from the germline V gene. V lost 6 bases and J lost 2; bases outside the gene matches: 5. This CDR3 has 16 amino acids. The sample was blood. The sequence derives from a man aged 70 or older in good health. V gene TRBV14 combines with J gene TRBJ2-1; 12 bases match TRBD2. As DNA, the CDR3 is TGTGCCAGCAGTCCCCTAGCGGGAGGGACCTACAATGAGCAGTTCTTC. Its protein product is CASSPLAGGTYNEQFF.